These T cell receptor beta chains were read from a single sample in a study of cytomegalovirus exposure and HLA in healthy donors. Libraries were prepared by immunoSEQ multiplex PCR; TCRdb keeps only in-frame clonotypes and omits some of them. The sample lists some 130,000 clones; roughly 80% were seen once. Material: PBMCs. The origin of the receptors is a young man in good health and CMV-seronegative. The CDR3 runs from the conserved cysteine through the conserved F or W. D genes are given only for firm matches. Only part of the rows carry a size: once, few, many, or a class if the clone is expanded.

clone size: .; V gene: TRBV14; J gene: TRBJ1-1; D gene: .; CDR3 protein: CASSQDLMDTEAFF; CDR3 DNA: TGTGCCAGCAGCCAAGATCTAATGGACACTGAAGCTTTCTTT
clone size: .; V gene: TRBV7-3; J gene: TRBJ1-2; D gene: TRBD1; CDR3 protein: CASSLGFGQGVDGYTF; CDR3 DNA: TGTGCCAGCAGCTTAGGTTTTGGACAGGGGGTTGATGGCTACACCTTC
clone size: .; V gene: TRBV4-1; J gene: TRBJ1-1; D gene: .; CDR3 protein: CASSLRLDTEAFF; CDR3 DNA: TGCGCCAGCAGTCTCCGCTTAGACACTGAAGCTTTCTTT
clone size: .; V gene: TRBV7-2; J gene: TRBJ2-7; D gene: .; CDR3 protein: CASSLAGGSSYEQYF; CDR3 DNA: TGTGCCAGCAGCTTAGCAGGTGGGAGCTCCTACGAGCAGTACTTC
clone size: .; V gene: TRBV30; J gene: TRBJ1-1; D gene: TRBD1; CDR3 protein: CAWSVGGSTEAFF; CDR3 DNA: TGTGCCTGGAGTGTAGGGGGCAGCACTGAAGCTTTCTTT
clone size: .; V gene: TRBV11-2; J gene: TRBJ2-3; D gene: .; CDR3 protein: CASSLADTDTQYF; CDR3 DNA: TGTGCCAGCAGCTTGGCGGACACAGATACGCAGTATTTT
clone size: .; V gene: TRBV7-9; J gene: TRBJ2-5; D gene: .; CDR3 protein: CASSLGLGPAWGYF; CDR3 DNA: TGTGCCAGCAGCTTAGGACTAGGTCCGGCTTGGGGGTACTTC
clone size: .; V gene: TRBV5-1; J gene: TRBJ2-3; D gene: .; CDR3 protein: CASRFETPTDTQYF; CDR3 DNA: TGCGCCAGCAGGTTTGAAACACCCACAGATACGCAGTATTTT
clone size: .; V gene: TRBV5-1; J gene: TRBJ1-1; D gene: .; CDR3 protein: CASSSENTEAFF; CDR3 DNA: TGCGCCAGCAGTTCAGAAAACACTGAAGCTTTCTTT
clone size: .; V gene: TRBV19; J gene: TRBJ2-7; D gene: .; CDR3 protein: CASSRYGQSSYEQYF; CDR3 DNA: TGTGCCAGTAGTCGTTATGGGCAGAGCTCCTACGAGCAGTACTTC
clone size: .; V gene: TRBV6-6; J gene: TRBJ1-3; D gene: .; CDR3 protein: CASSAGSGNTIYF; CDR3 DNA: TGTGCCAGCAGTGCAGGGTCTGGAAACACCATATATTTT
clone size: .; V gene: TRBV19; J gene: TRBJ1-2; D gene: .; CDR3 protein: CASSTRDRLRRAGGYTF; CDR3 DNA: TGTGCCAGTAGTACCAGAGACAGACTCCGAAGGGCTGGTGGCTACACCTTC
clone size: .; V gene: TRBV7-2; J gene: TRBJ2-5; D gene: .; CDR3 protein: CASSLEGTSQETQYF; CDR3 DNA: TGTGCCAGCAGCTTAGAGGGGACTTCCCAAGAGACCCAGTACTTC
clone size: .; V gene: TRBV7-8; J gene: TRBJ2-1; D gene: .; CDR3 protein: CASSLDGSGEQFF; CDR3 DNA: TGTGCCAGCAGCTTAGACGGTTCCGGTGAGCAGTTCTTC
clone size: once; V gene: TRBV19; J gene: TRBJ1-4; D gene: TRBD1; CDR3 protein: CASTVTGEIANEKLFF; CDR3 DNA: TGTGCCAGTACCGTGACAGGGGAAATAGCTAATGAAAAACTGTTTTTT
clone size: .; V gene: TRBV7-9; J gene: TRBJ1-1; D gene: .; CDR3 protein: CSSSLGGGGYTEAFF; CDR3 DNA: TGTTCCAGCAGCTTAGGCGGGGGCGGGTACACTGAAGCTTTCTTT
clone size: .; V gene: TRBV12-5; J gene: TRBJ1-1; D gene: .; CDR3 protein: CASGLTSGTEAFF; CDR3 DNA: TGTGCTAGTGGTTTGACCTCGGGAACTGAAGCTTTCTTT
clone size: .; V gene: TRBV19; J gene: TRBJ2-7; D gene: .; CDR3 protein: CASSIGQGGREQYF; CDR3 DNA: TGTGCCAGTAGTATCGGCCAGGGGGGTCGCGAGCAGTACTTC
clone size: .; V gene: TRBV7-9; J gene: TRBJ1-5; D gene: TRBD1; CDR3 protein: CASSLEGTGAQHF; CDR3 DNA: TGTGCCAGCAGCTTAGAGGGGACAGGAGCCCAGCATTTT
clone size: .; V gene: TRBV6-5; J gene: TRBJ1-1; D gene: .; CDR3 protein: CASSYTPNTEAFF; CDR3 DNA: TGTGCCAGCAGTTACACACCGAACACTGAAGCTTTCTTT
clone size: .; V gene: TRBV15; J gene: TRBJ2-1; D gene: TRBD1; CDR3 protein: CATSQGATTIF; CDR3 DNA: TGTGCCACCAGCCAGGGGGCCACGACGATCTTC
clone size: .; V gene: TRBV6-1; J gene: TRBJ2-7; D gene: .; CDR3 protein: CASSDGQRSYEQYF; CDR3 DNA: TGTGCCAGCAGTGATGGACAGCGTTCCTACGAGCAGTACTTC
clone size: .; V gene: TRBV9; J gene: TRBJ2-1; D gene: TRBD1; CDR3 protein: CASSGTGGSYNEQFF; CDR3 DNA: TGTGCCAGCAGCGGAACAGGGGGCTCCTACAATGAGCAGTTCTTC
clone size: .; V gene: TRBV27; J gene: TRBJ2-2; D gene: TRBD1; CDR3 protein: CASSLQGAVGELFF; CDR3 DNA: TGTGCCAGCAGCCTCCAGGGGGCGGTCGGGGAGCTGTTTTTT
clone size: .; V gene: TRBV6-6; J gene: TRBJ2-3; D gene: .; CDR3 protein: CASRRTRGGSDTQYF; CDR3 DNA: TGTGCCAGCAGACGGACTAGAGGGGGATCAGATACGCAGTATTTT
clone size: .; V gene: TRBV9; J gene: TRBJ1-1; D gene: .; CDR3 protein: CASSVRGGTEAFF; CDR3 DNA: TGTGCCAGCAGCGTACGAGGGGGCACTGAAGCTTTCTTT
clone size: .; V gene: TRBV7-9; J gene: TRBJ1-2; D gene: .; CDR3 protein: CASSLHREDYGYTF; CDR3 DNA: TGTGCCAGCAGCTTACACAGGGAAGACTATGGCTACACCTTC
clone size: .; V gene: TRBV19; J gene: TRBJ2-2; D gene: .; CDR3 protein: CASRDGGAGTGELFF; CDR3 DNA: TGTGCCAGTAGAGACGGAGGGGCGGGCACCGGGGAGCTGTTTTTT
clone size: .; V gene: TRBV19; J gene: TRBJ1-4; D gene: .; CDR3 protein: CASSRQQGKLFF; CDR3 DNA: TGTGCCAGTAGTAGGCAACAGGGAAAACTGTTTTTT
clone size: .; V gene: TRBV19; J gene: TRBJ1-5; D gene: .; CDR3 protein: CASSRTGSIRNQPQHF; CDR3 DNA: TGTGCCAGTAGTCGTACAGGGAGTATACGCAATCAGCCCCAGCATTTT
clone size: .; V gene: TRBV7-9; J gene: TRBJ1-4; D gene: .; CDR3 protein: CASKEPPNEKLFF; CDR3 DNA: TGTGCCAGCAAGGAGCCACCTAATGAAAAACTGTTTTTT
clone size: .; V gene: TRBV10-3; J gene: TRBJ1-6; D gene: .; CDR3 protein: CAISPGGIGAEDSPLHF; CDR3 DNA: TGTGCCATCAGCCCCGGTGGAATAGGGGCTGAGGATTCACCCCTCCACTTT
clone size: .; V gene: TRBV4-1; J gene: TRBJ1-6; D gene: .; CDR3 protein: CASSQEGLTAGNNSPLHF; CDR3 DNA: TGCGCCAGCAGCCAAGAAGGTCTCACGGCGGGCAATAATTCACCCCTCCACTTT
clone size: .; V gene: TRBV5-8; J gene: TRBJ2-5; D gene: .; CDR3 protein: CASSPGQGYQETQYF; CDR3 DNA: TGTGCCAGCAGCCCAGGCCAGGGGTACCAAGAGACCCAGTACTTC
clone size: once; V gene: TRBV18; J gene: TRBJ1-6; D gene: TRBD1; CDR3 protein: CASSPRTGDSPLHF; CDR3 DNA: TGTGCCAGCTCACCTAGGACAGGGGATTCACCCCTCCACTTT
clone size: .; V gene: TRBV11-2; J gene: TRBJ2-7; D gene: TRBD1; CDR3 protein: CASSLETGSYEQYF; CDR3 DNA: TGTGCCAGCAGCTTAGAGACAGGGAGCTACGAGCAGTACTTC
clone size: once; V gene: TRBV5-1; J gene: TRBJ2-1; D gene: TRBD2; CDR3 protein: CASSIPSGGDNEQFF; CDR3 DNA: TGCGCCAGCAGCATCCCTAGCGGGGGTGACAATGAGCAGTTCTTC
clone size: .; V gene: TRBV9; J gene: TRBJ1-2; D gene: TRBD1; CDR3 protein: CASSVEGTGAYGYTF; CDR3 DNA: TGTGCCAGCAGCGTAGAGGGGACAGGGGCCTATGGCTACACCTTC
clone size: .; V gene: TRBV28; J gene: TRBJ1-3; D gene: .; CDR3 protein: CASSTDTGNTIYF; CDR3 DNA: TGTGCCAGCAGTACAGATACTGGAAACACCATATATTTT
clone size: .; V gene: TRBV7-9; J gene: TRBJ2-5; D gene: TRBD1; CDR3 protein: CASSSLGQGGETQYF; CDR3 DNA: TGTGCCAGCAGCTCCCTTGGACAGGGAGGAGAGACCCAGTACTTC
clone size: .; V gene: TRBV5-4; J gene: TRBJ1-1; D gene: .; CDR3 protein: CASSLGGNTEAFF; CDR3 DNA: TGTGCCAGCAGCTTGGGCGGTAACACTGAAGCTTTCTTT
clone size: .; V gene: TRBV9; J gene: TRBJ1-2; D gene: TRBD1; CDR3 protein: CASSVAKFGTENYGYTF; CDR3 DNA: TGTGCCAGCAGCGTAGCTAAATTCGGGACAGAGAACTATGGCTACACCTTC
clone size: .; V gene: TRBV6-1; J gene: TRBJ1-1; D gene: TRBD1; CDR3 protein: CASSVGQATEAFF; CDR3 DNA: TGTGCCAGCAGCGTTGGACAGGCCACTGAAGCTTTCTTT
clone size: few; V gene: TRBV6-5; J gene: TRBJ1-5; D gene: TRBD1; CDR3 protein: CASSYLGQQHF; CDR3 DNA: TGTGCCAGCAGTTACTTGGGACAGCAGCATTTT
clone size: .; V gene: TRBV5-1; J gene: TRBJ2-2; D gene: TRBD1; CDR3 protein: CASSSRNRDRNTGELFF; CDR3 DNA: TGCGCCAGCAGCTCCCGCAATCGGGACAGGAACACCGGGGAGCTGTTTTTT
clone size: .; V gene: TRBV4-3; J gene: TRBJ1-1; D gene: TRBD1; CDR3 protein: CASSPAPGGTEAFF; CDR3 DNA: TGCGCCAGCAGCCCTGCCCCAGGGGGCACTGAAGCTTTCTTT
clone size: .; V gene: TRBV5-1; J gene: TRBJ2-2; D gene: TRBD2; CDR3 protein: CASSWVSGVYTGELFF; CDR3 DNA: TGCGCCAGCAGCTGGGTGAGCGGGGTCTACACCGGGGAGCTGTTTTTT